The 21 T cell receptor beta chains presented below share a single source sample, sequenced in a study of glioma-infiltrating T cells after dendritic cell vaccination. The table came from immunoSEQ multiplex PCR; TCRdb's copy has only in-frame clones and leaves some out. The sample has about 64,000 clones, approximately 85% seen once. The sequencing used blood, collected before dendritic cell vaccination. The receptors were gathered from a human donor with glioblastoma.

The rearrangement links TRBV2 to TRBJ1-5, with D possibly matching TRBD1 (5 bases). Germline assignment: CDR1 SNHLY and CDR2 FYNNEI. Trimming left V 3 bases short and J 2 bases short, with 11 bases between. This CDR3 has 15 residues. CDR3: CASSEGGVRNQPQHF. The CDR3 region has the DNA TGTGCCAGCAGTGAGGGAGGGGTACGCAATCAGCCCCAGCATTTT.

This clone has a single count. The genes are TRBV2 and TRBJ2-5, with 8 bases fitting TRBD1. The end of the DNA aligns better with TRBJ2-7, so the J call may be wrong. CDR1 SNHLY and CDR2 FYNNEI come from the germline V gene. The CDR3 has 13 residues. CDR3 sequence (DNA): TGTGCCAGCCTGGGACAGGCCTCCTACGAGCAGTACTTC. It translates to CASLGQASYEQYF.

This chain's CDR3 is CASSENSGGIGNTEAFF. The CDR3, as DNA: TGCGCCAGCAGTGAAAACTCCGGGGGAATCGGGAACACTGAAGCTTTCTTT. The V and J genes are TRBV10-2 and TRBJ1-1; weak D call: TRBD1 (5 bases). V was shortened by 3 bases and J by 1 base, with 18 bases between the two germline ends. Germline assignment: CDR1 WSHSY and CDR2 SAAADI. The CDR3 loop spans 17 amino acids.

The V gene is TRBV5-5, the J gene TRBJ1-2; the D is unclear. Per the germline V gene, CDR1 is SGHKS and CDR2 is YYEKEE (reference sequence). V was clipped by 4 bases and J by 4 bases, with 17 bases between them. The length of the CDR3 is 15 residues. The CDR3 sequence: CASSPAGSRVYGYTF. In DNA form, the CDR3 reads TGTGCCAGCAGCCCGGCGGGGAGTAGGGTCTATGGCTACACCTTC.

V is TRBV6-5 and J is TRBJ1-1; 8 nucleotides match TRBD1. V dropped 6 bases and J dropped 5; count of bases not matched to a gene: 5. The CDR3 is 13 amino acids. Germline CDR1 is MNHEY and CDR2 is SVGAGI. This CDR3 reads CASSRQGKTEAFF. The DNA for the CDR3 is TGTGCCAGCAGCCGACAGGGGAAAACTGAAGCTTTCTTT.

V is TRBV7-9 and J is TRBJ2-3; 11 bases are shared with TRBD2. The CDR3 has 17 amino acids. The V gene's germline CDR1 is SEHNR and CDR2 FQNEAQ (reference sequence). The V gene end was trimmed by 2 bases and the J gene end by 4 bases; junction bases not matched to a gene: 8. CDR3 in DNA: TGTGCCAGCAGCTTATTGCCCCTAGCGGGGGGACCAGATACGCAGTATTTT. Its translation is CASSLLPLAGGPDTQYF.

This chain uses TRBV5-5 with TRBJ1-5; the match to TRBD1 covers 7 bases. Germline CDR1 and CDR2: SGHKS and YYEKEE (reference sequence). This CDR3 region has 17 residues. Trimming took 0 bases from V and 2 from J; bases not matched to a gene: 8. CDR3 sequence (DNA): TGTGCCAGCAGCTTGGCCCAGGGGGTAGGACGCAATCAGCCCCAGCATTTT. It encodes CASSLAQGVGRNQPQHF. Supplemented by reference TRBV5-5 and TRBJ1-5, the full variable domain reads DAGVTQSPTHLIKTRGQQVTLRCSPISGHKSVSWYQQVLGQGPQFIFQYYEKEERGRGNFPDRFSARQFPNYSSELNVNALLLGDSALYLCASSLAQGVGRNQPQHFGDGTRLSIL.

The rearrangement joins TRBV11-2 to TRBJ2-5; D is unclear. The CDR3 covers 15 residues. Germline CDR1 reads SGHAT; CDR2 reads FQNNGV. Between the trimmed V and J ends, which lost 0 bases and 0 bases, there was a span of 8 bases. In nucleotides, the CDR3 is TGTGCCAGCAGCTTAGAGGGCGCTGACCAAGAGACCCAGTACTTC. Protein product: CASSLEGADQETQYF.

The chain joins TRBV9 to TRBJ1-1; D perhaps matches TRBD1 (5 bases). CDR1 is SGDLS, CDR2 YYNGEE, per germline. This CDR3 has 15 amino acids. Trimming left V 2 bases short and J 1 base short, with 12 bases between. The chain's CDR3 is CASSVRGGRNTEAFF. The CDR3 coding sequence is TGTGCCAGCAGCGTGAGGGGAGGGCGGAACACTGAAGCTTTCTTT.

DNA for the CDR3: TGCGCCAGCAGACAGGGCTACGAGCAGTACTTC. Translating it yields CASRQGYEQYF. The rearrangement links TRBV10-2 to TRBJ2-7; D possibly corresponds to TRBD1 (6 bases). Germline CDR1 reads WSHSY; CDR2 reads SAAADI. V was shortened by 6 bases and J by 3 bases, with 6 bases between the two germline ends. The CDR3 covers 11 residues.

The chain carries TRBV10-1 and TRBJ2-1; D may be TRBD2 (6 bases). The V end was cut by 7 bases, the J end by 13 bases, with 20 bases between. The CDR3 loop spans 13 amino acids. Per germline, CDR1 WNHNN and CDR2 SYGVQD (reference sequence). CDR3 loop: CASMLTFAGSQFF. CDR3 nucleotide sequence: TGCGCCAGCATGCTGACCTTTGCGGGGAGTCAGTTCTTC.

The V gene is TRBV7-9, the J gene TRBJ1-6, with a weak D call TRBD1 (5 bases). CDR1 and CDR2 from the germline V gene are SEHNR and FQNEAQ (reference sequence). The V end was cut by 1 base, the J end by 9 bases, with 13 bases between. The CDR3 contains 15 residues. The chain's CDR3 is CASSLVSGQGSPLHF. The CDR3 DNA is TGTGCCAGCAGCTTAGTGTCAGGGCAAGGTTCACCCCTCCACTTT.

The chain uses TRBV7-9 and TRBJ2-1; no definite D call. CDR1 is SEHNR, CDR2 FQNEAQ, per germline (reference sequence). V shed 0 bases and J shed 10 bases, with 7 bases lying between them. CDR3 size: 12 residues. CDR3 DNA: TGTGCCAGCAGCTTAGCGCCACAGGAGCAGTTCTTC. Translating it yields CASSLAPQEQFF.

This clone was recorded only once. This rearrangement joins TRBV6-1 to TRBJ2-7; D not resolved. V dropped 1 base and J dropped 4 bases, with 8 bases sitting between them. Germline CDR1 is MNHNS and CDR2 is SASEGT. This CDR3 comprises 13 residues. The CDR3 nucleotides are TGTGCCAGCAGTGAAGACACACAATACGAGCAGTACTTC. Residues: CASSEDTQYEQYF.

The genes are TRBV5-6 and TRBJ1-2; TRBD1 matches at 8 bases. Germline V gene lookup returns CDR1 SGHDT and CDR2 YYEEEE. Losses at the gene ends were 5 bases for V and 2 bases for J; bases not matched to a gene: 11. The length of the CDR3 is 16 residues. The CDR3 protein is CASRNDRDRQNYGYTF. DNA for the CDR3: TGTGCCAGCAGAAACGATCGGGACAGGCAGAACTATGGCTACACCTTC.

This clone was recorded only once. This chain links TRBV27 with TRBJ2-2, with D tentatively TRBD1 (5 bases). The CDR3 spans 16 residues. V was shortened by 2 bases and J by 4 bases, with 14 bases between the two germline ends. Germline V gene data show CDR1 as MNHEY and CDR2 as SMNVEV (reference sequence). The CDR3 sequence: CASSLNRRRATGELFF. The DNA for the CDR3 is TGTGCCAGCAGTTTAAACCGCCGCAGGGCCACCGGGGAGCTGTTTTTT.

The chain has TRBV9 and TRBJ2-1; the match to TRBD2 covers 12 bases. Germline V gene lookup returns CDR1 SGDLS and CDR2 YYNGEE. V dropped 0 bases and J dropped 7; count of bases not matched to a gene: 2. CDR3 length: 15 amino acids. The CDR3 loop is CASSVETSGGNEQFF. Here the CDR3 DNA reads TGTGCCAGCAGCGTAGAAACTAGCGGGGGGAATGAGCAGTTCTTC.

The V gene is TRBV18, the J gene TRBJ2-3; a possible D gene is TRBD1 (6 bases). Trimming cost V 2 bases and J 3 bases, with 15 bases left between them. Looked up from germline, CDR1 is KGHSH and CDR2 is LQKENI. CDR3 size: 16 residues. The CDR3 protein is CASSPSGQPVTDTQYF. The DNA for the CDR3 is TGTGCCAGCTCACCATCTGGACAGCCGGTTACAGATACGCAGTATTTT.

The J gene is TRBJ1-5, the V gene TRBV15; D possibly corresponds to TRBD1 (5 bases). V was cut by 1 base and J by 3 bases, with 10 bases left in between. Germline loops: CDR1 LNHNV, CDR2 YYDKDF (reference sequence). The CDR3 length is 15 residues. CDR3 in amino acids: CATSRGAGSNQPQHF. The CDR3 DNA follows: TGTGCCACCAGCAGAGGAGCAGGGTCCAATCAGCCCCAGCATTTT.

The chain joins TRBV7-2 to TRBJ2-2; unclear D gene. Germline assignment: CDR1 SGHTA and CDR2 FQGNSA. This CDR3 contains 14 residues. Deletions cut 4 bases from V and 6 bases from J, with 12 bases between. CDR3: CASSSFSSSGELFF. DNA of the CDR3: TGTGCCAGCAGCTCCTTCTCGAGTTCCGGGGAGCTGTTTTTT.

This clone was observed a single time. The chain employs TRBV28 and TRBJ1-2, with D perhaps TRBD1 (6 bases). Trimming removed 5 bases at V and 2 bases at J, with 12 bases between. The CDR3 length is 14 residues. Germline V gene sequence: CDR1 MDHEN, CDR2 SYDVKM. The chain's CDR3 is CASSIGGANYGYTF. CDR3 DNA: TGTGCCAGCAGTATCGGGGGGGCCAACTATGGCTACACCTTC.